This T cell receptor (beta chain) was captured in a study of blood T cell repertoires in COVID-19. Study as a whole: There were acute and convalescent COVID-19 samples, and they came from the United States, Italy and Spain. From T cells, B-cell-depleted T cells, or PBMCs came the material, which was cDNA or gDNA.

In the original workflow: Using reference gene primer amplification, nucleated cell counts were estimated. The protocol was immunoSEQ multiplex PCR, while the TCRdb copy is restricted to in-frame clones and leaves out a portion. The V and J calls and clone size come from that table; D and trimming were worked out from the DNA. Of 85,000 to 130,000 clones in the sample, 70% to 85% were seen once. Germline CDR1 is SGDLS and CDR2 is YYNGEE. With V trimmed by 0 bases and J by 7 bases, 14 bases remained unmatched. This CDR3 contains 18 residues. The sequenced sample consisted of peripheral blood. This TCR was recovered from an elderly woman with active or convalescent COVID-19. The chain couples TRBV9 to TRBJ2-1; 9 bases align to TRBD2. CDR3 residues: CASSVATGGGALGNEQFF. CDR3 DNA: TGTGCCAGCAGCGTAGCTACTGGCGGGGGGGCCTTAGGAAATGAGCAGTTCTTC.